These 27 T cell receptor beta chains originate from one sample sequenced in a study of a mutant IDH1 vaccine in newly diagnosed glioma. Clones were sequenced by immunoSEQ multiplex PCR, and TCRdb holds only the in-frame ones, with some missing. The sample has around 64,000 clones; 83% are singletons. Stated time point: baseline, week 1 (first vaccination visit). Indicated treatment: pre-vaccination baseline after standard-of-care therapy. The input for sequencing was peripheral blood mononuclear cells (PBMCs), taken from a glioma patient treated with radiotherapy, temozolomide or both. The receptors here all came from a woman in her late teens or twenties with glioma. Some clones in this sample may be carry-over from other donors' samples.

This clone was recorded once. V usage is TRBV5-4 and J usage is TRBJ1-1, with D possibly matching TRBD1 (6 bases). The CDR3 covers 15 residues. V was clipped by 4 bases and J by 3 bases, with 16 bases between them. CDR1 and CDR2 (germline): SGHNT, YYREEE (reference sequence). This CDR3 is CASSGRGVVDTEAFF. The CDR3 DNA is TGTGCCAGCAGCGGCAGGGGCGTCGTCGACACTGAAGCTTTCTTT.

The table lists this clone with a count of one. The J gene is TRBJ2-7, the V gene TRBV27, with 7 bases that match TRBD1. Per the germline V gene, CDR1 is MNHEY and CDR2 is SMNVEV (reference sequence). J gave up 5 bases and V 3 bases, and 10 bases lay outside the gene matches. The CDR3 has 15 residues. CDR3 amino acids: CASSFYRGERDEQYF. The CDR3 region has the DNA TGTGCCAGCAGTTTCTACAGGGGCGAAAGAGACGAGCAGTACTTC.

The rearrangement links TRBV29-1 to TRBJ1-2; D may be TRBD1 (6 bases). Per germline, CDR1 SQVTM and CDR2 ANQGSEA. This CDR3 comprises 13 residues. Trimming pared 6 bases from V and 7 bases from J, leaving 18 bases between. The DNA of the CDR3 is TGCAGCGTCCAGGGACACCCGGGAGGTGGCTACACCTTC. Its translation: CSVQGHPGGGYTF.

The rearrangement uses TRBV5-1 and TRBJ2-5, with no clear D. Trimming cost V 4 bases and J 1 base, with 17 bases left between them. This CDR3 comprises 16 residues. From germline, CDR1 is SGHRS and CDR2 YFSETQ. The CDR3 nucleotides are TGCGCCAGCAGCCGAAGGATCACTTCCCCCCAAGAGACCCAGTACTTC. Protein sequence: CASSRRITSPQETQYF.

The J gene is TRBJ2-7, the V gene TRBV30; 8 bases match TRBD2. The V gene end was trimmed by 5 bases and the J gene end by 1 base; junction bases not matched to a gene: 7. The CDR3 runs 14 residues. Germline lookup yields CDR1 GTSNPN and CDR2 SVGIG (reference sequence). CDR3 region: CAWGLAGTSYEQYF. In nucleotides, the CDR3 is TGTGCCTGGGGGTTAGCGGGAACGTCCTACGAGCAGTACTTC.

The rearrangement uses TRBV7-9 and TRBJ2-7; TRBD2 aligns across 7 bases. CDR1 is SEHNR and CDR2 is FQNEAQ in the germline V gene (reference sequence). The CDR3 covers 15 residues. J gave up 6 bases and V 1 base, and 9 bases lay outside the gene matches. The CDR3 DNA reads TGTGCCAGCAGCTTAGTGCGAGGAGCGGGGCCCGAGCAGTACTTC. Translated: CASSLVRGAGPEQYF.

The rearrangement joins TRBV11-1 to TRBJ2-7; 9 nucleotides align to TRBD1. Germline V gene sequence: CDR1 SGHAT, CDR2 FQDESV (reference sequence). The CDR3 has 14 residues. The V gene end was trimmed by 5 bases and the J gene end by 3 bases; junction bases not matched to a gene: 5. The CDR3 loop reads CASSPGQGGYEQYF. The CDR3 DNA follows: TGTGCCAGCAGCCCGGGACAGGGTGGCTACGAGCAGTACTTC.

V and J are TRBV29-1 and TRBJ2-1; D possibly uses TRBD1 or TRBD2 (7 bases each). Looked up from germline, CDR1 is SQVTM and CDR2 is ANQGSEA. Trimming took 7 bases from V and 3 from J, leaving 10 bases between them. The CDR3 has 12 amino acids. The CDR3 DNA reads TGCAGCGGCAGGGGGGGCTACAATGAGCAGTTCTTC. It translates to CSGRGGYNEQFF.

The chain recombines TRBV19 with TRBJ2-7; a possible D gene is TRBD2 (6 bases). V lost 1 base and J lost 3, with 7 bases in between. CDR3 length: 13 amino acids. CDR1 is LNHDA and CDR2 is SQIVND in the germline V gene (reference sequence). CDR3 DNA: TGTGCCAGTAGTATAGCGGGGGACTACGAGCAGTACTTC. It codes for CASSIAGDYEQYF.

This clone was detected only once. V and J are TRBV19 and TRBJ1-2; TRBD1 might be the D (6 bases). Trimming took off 6 bases at V and 4 bases at J, with 15 bases between the two ends. The CDR3 totals 14 residues. The germline gives CDR1 LNHDA, CDR2 SQIVND (reference sequence). CDR3 region: CASSRQVQSYGYTF. The CDR3 DNA sequence: TGTGCCAGTAGCAGACAGGTCCAAAGCTATGGCTACACCTTC.

In this sample, this clone turned up once. CDR3 coding DNA: TGTGCCAGCAGCAAAGAGGTCAGGGACCCTTGCGAGCAGTACTTC. Residues: CASSKEVRDPCEQYF. The chain has TRBV21-1 and TRBJ2-7. TRBV21-1 is termed a pseudogene. The CDR3 runs to 15 residues.

This clone was counted once. The chain uses TRBV11-1 and TRBJ2-3; D is perhaps TRBD1 (5 bases). V was trimmed by 0 bases and J by 7 bases, leaving 8 bases between them. This CDR3 region has 13 residues. The germline V gene encodes CDR1 SGHAT and CDR2 FQDESV (reference sequence). In nucleotides, the CDR3 is TGTGCCAGCAGCTTAGCTCAGGGAAATACGCAGTATTTT. Translated: CASSLAQGNTQYF.

This chain uses TRBV4-3 with TRBJ2-7, with 8 bases lining up with TRBD2. Trimming took 0 bases from V and 2 from J; bases not matched to a gene: 6. Per the germline V gene, CDR1 is LGHNA and CDR2 is YSLEER. CDR3 size: 16 residues. Here the CDR3 reads CASSQDPAGGTYEQYF. The CDR3 DNA follows: TGCGCCAGCAGCCAAGATCCCGCGGGGGGAACCTACGAGCAGTACTTC.

This chain links TRBV19 with TRBJ1-1; 8 bases map to TRBD1. CDR3 length: 15 amino acids. Germline CDR1 and CDR2: LNHDA and SQIVND (reference sequence). Trimming cost V 3 bases and J 0 bases; bases outside gene matches: 3. CDR3 DNA: TGTGCCAGTAGTATTCGGGGACAGGTGAACACTGAAGCTTTCTTT. The encoded protein is CASSIRGQVNTEAFF. Complete variable domain (other parts from reference TRBV19 and TRBJ1-1): DGGITQSPKYLFRKEGQNVTLSCEQNLNHDAMYWYRQDPGQGLRLIYYSQIVNDFQKGDIAEGYSVSREKKESFPLTVTSAQKNPTAFYLCASSIRGQVNTEAFFGQGTRLTVV.

The genes are TRBV4-2 and TRBJ2-1, with D perhaps matching TRBD1 or TRBD2 (5 bases each). Trimming shortened V by 2 bases and J by 9 bases, and 14 bases separated the two germline ends. Germline V CDR1 and CDR2: LGHNA, YNFKEQ. This CDR3 contains 14 residues. In nucleotides, the CDR3 is TGTGCCAGCAGCCAACGTAGGAGAGGGGTTGAGCAGTTCTTC. It is translated as CASSQRRRGVEQFF.

V usage is TRBV12-5 and J usage is TRBJ2-6; D unclear. The germline gives CDR1 LGHNT, CDR2 FRNRAP. V shed 3 bases and J shed 0 bases, with 3 bases lying between them. This CDR3 is 14 amino acids long. Here the CDR3 reads CASGFGSGANVLTF. CDR3 nucleotide sequence: TGTGCTAGTGGTTTTGGCTCTGGGGCCAACGTCCTGACTTTC.

This clone appeared a few times. The rearrangement links TRBV7-3 to TRBJ1-2, with a possible D match to TRBD1 (6 bases). This CDR3 contains 16 residues. Germline CDR1 and CDR2: SGHTA and FQGTGA. The V gene lost 0 bases and the J gene lost 0 bases, with 11 bases spanning the gap. DNA for the CDR3: TGTGCCAGCAGCTTAACAGGGGGAACTTCTAACTATGGCTACACCTTC. This gives the protein CASSLTGGTSNYGYTF.

The chain uses TRBV19 and TRBJ1-5; D ambiguous. Trimming took off 5 bases at V and 1 base at J, with 12 bases between the two ends. The CDR3 runs to 15 residues. Germline CDR1 LNHDA, CDR2 SQIVND (reference sequence). The CDR3 reads CASSASDWSNQPQHF. CDR3 DNA sequence: TGTGCCAGTAGTGCGTCCGACTGGAGCAATCAGCCCCAGCATTTT.

The rearrangement links TRBV29-1 to TRBJ2-7; TRBD1 matches 7 bases. With 7 bases clipped from V and 3 bases from J, the junction kept 3 bases outside the gene matches. Germline CDR1 and CDR2: SQVTM and ANQGSEA. This CDR3 has 11 residues. The CDR3: CSGYRGYEQYF. The CDR3 nucleotides read TGCAGCGGTTACAGGGGCTACGAGCAGTACTTC.

This clone was observed a handful of times. J is TRBJ1-1 and V is TRBV10-3, with D possibly being TRBD1 (6 bases). V shed 0 bases and J shed 0 bases, with 8 bases lying between them. This CDR3 has 15 residues. The germline CDR1 and CDR2 sequences are ENHRY and SYGVKD. CDR3 bases: TGTGCCATCAGTGAGTCGGACAGAGTGAACACTGAAGCTTTCTTT. Amino acid sequence: CAISESDRVNTEAFF.

CDR3 in amino acids: CASSPVSGPAPYEQYF. As DNA, the CDR3 is TGCGCCAGCAGCCCAGTTAGCGGCCCCGCCCCCTACGAGCAGTACTTC. The chain recombines TRBV4-1 with TRBJ2-7; tentative D call: TRBD2 (6 bases). V lost 4 bases and J lost 2, with 18 bases in between. The germline V gene encodes CDR1 MGHRA and CDR2 YSYEKL. The CDR3 contains 16 residues.

The rearrangement links TRBV11-3 to TRBJ1-1; D unresolved. The CDR3 is 13 amino acids. From germline, CDR1 is SGHNT and CDR2 YENEEA. V was trimmed by 1 base and J by 6 bases, leaving 9 bases between them. The CDR3 DNA reads TGTGCCAGCAGCTTAGGGGCCAACGCTGAAGCTTTCTTT. The encoded protein is CASSLGANAEAFF.

The J gene is TRBJ1-2, the V gene TRBV6-5; D ambiguous. Trimming left V 2 bases short and J 4 bases short, with 8 bases between. The CDR3 sequence is 13 residues long. Per the germline V gene, CDR1 is MNHEY and CDR2 is SVGAGI. The CDR3 DNA follows: TGTGCCAGCAGTTACACAGCCCTCTATGGCTACACCTTC. Its protein is CASSYTALYGYTF.

The V call is TRBV7-9, the J call TRBJ2-1; 14 bases align to TRBD2. Trimming removed 6 bases from V and 9 bases from J; junction bases left unmatched: 7. CDR1 and CDR2 from the germline V gene are SEHNR and FQNEAQ (reference sequence). CDR3 size: 15 residues. The CDR3: CASSMTSGRGGEQFF. Here the CDR3 DNA reads TGTGCCAGCAGTATGACTAGCGGGAGGGGAGGTGAGCAGTTCTTC.

This clone was counted once. The chain is built from TRBV9 and TRBJ2-7; D possibly matches TRBD1 or TRBD2 (5 bases each). This CDR3 has 14 residues. The V end was cut by 3 bases, the J end by 4 bases, with 14 bases between. Germline CDR1 and CDR2: SGDLS and YYNGEE. CDR3 residues: CASSAAGASYEQYF. The CDR3 DNA reads TGTGCCAGCAGCGCCGCCGGGGCCAGTTACGAGCAGTACTTC.

J is TRBJ1-4 and V is TRBV30; a possible D gene is TRBD1 (5 bases). Trimming took 5 bases from V and 2 from J, leaving 12 bases between them. Germline CDR1 and CDR2: GTSNPN and SVGIG (reference sequence). CDR3 size: 14 residues. CDR3 sequence: CAWGRGGTNEKLFF. CDR3 in DNA: TGTGCCTGGGGCCGGGGGGGGACTAATGAAAAACTGTTTTTT.

The gene calls are TRBV5-6 and TRBJ2-3; unclear D gene. Trimming left V 3 bases short and J 5 bases short, with 13 bases between. The CDR3 runs 14 residues. CDR1 and CDR2 from the germline V gene are SGHDT and YYEEEE. For the CDR3, the DNA is TGTGCCAGCAGCTACCCAGCGAAACGAGATACGCAGTATTTT. Translation gives CASSYPAKRDTQYF.